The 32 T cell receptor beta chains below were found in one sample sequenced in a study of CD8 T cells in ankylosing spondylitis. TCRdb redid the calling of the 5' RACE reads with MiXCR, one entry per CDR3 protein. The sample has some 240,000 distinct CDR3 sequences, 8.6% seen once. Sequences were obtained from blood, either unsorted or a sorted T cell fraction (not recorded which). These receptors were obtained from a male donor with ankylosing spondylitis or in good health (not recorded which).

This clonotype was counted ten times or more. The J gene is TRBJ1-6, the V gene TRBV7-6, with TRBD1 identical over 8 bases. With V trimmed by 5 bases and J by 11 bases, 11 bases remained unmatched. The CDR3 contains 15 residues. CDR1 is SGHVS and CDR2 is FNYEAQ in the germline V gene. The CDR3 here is CASSARQGSDPPLHF. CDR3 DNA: TGTGCCAGCAGCGCACGACAGGGGTCGGATCCACCCCTCCACTTT.

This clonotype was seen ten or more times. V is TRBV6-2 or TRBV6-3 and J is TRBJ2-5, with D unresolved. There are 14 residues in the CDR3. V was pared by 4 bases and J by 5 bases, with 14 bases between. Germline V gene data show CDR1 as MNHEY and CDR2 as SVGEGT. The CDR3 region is CASSSTLPSETQYF. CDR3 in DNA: TGTGCCAGCAGTTCGACTTTACCCTCGGAGACCCAGTACTTC.

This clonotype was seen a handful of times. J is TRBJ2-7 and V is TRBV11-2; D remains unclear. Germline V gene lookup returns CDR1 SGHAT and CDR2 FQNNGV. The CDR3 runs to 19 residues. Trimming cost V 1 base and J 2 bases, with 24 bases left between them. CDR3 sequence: CASSLGAHQTRRIPYEQYF. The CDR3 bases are TGTGCCAGCAGCTTAGGAGCCCACCAGACCCGTAGGATTCCCTACGAGCAGTACTTC.

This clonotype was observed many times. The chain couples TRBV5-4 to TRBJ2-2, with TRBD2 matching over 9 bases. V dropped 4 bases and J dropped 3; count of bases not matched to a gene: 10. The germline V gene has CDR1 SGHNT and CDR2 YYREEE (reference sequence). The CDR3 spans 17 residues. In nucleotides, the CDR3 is TGTGCCAGCAGCCCCCCTGGGACTAGCAGAGACACCGGGGAGCTGTTTTTT. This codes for CASSPPGTSRDTGELFF.

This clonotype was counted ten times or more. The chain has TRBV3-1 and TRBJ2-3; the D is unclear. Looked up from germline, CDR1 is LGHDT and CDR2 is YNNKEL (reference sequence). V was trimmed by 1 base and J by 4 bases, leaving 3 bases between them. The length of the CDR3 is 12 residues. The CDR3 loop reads CASSQVSDTQYF. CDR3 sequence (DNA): TGTGCCAGCAGCCAAGTCTCAGATACGCAGTATTTT.

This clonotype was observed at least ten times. CDR3 sequence: CASTPSGPLGKLFF. The CDR3 DNA is TGTGCCAGCACGCCCTCGGGGCCTCTGGGAAAACTGTTTTTT. This chain uses TRBV7-2 with TRBJ1-4, with TRBD1 as a possible D gene (5 bases). This CDR3 comprises 14 residues. V gave up 7 bases and J gave up 10 bases, with 19 bases separating them. The germline CDR1 and CDR2 sequences are SGHTA and FQGNSA.

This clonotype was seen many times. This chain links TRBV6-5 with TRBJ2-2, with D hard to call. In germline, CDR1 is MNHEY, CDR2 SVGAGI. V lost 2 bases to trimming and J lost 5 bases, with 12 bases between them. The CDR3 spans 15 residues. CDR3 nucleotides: TGTGCCAGCAGTTACGGGTGGTCGAGGACCGGGGAGCTGTTTTTT. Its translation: CASSYGWSRTGELFF.

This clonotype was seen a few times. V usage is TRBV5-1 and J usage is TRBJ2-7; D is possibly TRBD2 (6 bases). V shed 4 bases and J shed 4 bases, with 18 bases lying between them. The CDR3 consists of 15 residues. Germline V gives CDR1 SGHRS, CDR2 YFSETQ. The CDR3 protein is CASSPSPGSRYEQYF. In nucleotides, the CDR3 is TGCGCCAGCAGCCCTTCTCCCGGGAGTAGGTACGAGCAGTACTTC.

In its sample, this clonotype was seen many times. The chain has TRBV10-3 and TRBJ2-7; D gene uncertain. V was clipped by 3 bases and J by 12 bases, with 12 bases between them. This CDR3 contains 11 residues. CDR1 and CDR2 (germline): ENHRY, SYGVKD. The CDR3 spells CAISDDVRRYF. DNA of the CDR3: TGTGCCATCAGTGATGATGTTCGTAGGTACTTC.

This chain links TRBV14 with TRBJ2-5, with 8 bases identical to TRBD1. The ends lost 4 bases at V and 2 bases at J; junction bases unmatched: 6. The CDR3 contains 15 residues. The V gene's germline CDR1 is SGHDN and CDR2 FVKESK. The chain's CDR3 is CASSRYWTGQETQYF. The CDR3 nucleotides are TGTGCCAGCAGCCGCTACTGGACAGGGCAAGAGACCCAGTACTTC.

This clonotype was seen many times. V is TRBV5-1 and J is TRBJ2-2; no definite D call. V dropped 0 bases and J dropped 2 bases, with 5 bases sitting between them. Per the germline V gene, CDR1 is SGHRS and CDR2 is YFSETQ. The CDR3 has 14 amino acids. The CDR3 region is CASSLVQNTGELFF. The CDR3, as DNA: TGCGCCAGCAGCTTGGTACAAAACACCGGGGAGCTGTTTTTT.

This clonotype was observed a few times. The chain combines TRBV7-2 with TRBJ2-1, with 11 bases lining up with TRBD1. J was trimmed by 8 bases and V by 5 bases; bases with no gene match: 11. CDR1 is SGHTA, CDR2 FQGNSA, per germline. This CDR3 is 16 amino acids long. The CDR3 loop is CASSQDWDRGGDEQFF. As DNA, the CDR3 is TGTGCCAGCAGCCAGGACTGGGACAGGGGGGGCGATGAGCAGTTCTTC.

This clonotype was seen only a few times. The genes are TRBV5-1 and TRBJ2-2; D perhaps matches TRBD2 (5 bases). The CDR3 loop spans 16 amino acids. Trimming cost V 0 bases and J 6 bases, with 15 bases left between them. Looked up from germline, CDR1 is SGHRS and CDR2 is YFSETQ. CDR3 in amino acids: CASSLAGLALPGELFF. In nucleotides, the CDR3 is TGCGCCAGCAGCTTGGCCGGTCTAGCTCTCCCCGGGGAGCTGTTTTTT.

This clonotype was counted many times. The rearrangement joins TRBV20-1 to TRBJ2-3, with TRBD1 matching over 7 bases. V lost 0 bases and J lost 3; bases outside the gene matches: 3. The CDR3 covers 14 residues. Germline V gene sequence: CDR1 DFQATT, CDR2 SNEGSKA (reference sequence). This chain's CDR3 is CSARDMTGTDTQYF. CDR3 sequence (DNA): TGCAGTGCTAGAGATATGACAGGGACAGATACGCAGTATTTT.

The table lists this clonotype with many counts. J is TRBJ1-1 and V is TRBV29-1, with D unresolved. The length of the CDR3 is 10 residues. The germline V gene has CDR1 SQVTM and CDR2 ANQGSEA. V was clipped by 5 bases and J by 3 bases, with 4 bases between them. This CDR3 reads CSVYDTEAFF. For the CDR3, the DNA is TGCAGCGTTTATGACACTGAAGCTTTCTTT.

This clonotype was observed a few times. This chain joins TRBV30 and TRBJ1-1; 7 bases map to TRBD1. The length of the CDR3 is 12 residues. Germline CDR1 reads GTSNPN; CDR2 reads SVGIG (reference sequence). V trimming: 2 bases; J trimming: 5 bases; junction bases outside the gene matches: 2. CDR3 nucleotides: TGTGCCTGGAGTCCAGGGGGGACTGAAGCTTTCTTT. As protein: CAWSPGGTEAFF.

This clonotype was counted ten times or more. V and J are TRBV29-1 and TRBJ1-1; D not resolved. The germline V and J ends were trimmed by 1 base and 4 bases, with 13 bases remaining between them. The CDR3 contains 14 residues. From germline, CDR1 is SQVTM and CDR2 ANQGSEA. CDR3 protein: CSVEVGGRGTEAFF. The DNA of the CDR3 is TGCAGCGTTGAAGTCGGAGGTCGGGGCACTGAAGCTTTCTTT.

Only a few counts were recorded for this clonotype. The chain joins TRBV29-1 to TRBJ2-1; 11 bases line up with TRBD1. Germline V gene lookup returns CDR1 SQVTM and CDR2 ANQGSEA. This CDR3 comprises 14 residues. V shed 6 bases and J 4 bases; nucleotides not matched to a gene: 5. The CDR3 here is CSVVGTGGYNEQFF. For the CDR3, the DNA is TGCAGCGTCGTCGGGACAGGGGGGTACAATGAGCAGTTCTTC.

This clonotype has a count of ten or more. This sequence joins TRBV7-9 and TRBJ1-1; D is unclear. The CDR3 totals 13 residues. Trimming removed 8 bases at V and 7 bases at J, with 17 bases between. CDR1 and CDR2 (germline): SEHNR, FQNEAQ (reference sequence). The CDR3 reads CASLMSSRNEAFF. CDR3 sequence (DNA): TGTGCCAGCCTGATGTCCAGCCGAAATGAAGCTTTCTTT.

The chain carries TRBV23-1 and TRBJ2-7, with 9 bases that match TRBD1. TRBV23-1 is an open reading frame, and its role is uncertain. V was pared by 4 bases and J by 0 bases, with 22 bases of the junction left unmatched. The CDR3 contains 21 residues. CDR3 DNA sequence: TGCGCCAGCAGTCCATTAAAGAAGGATGGAGGGACAGGGATAATCTCCTACGAGCAGTACTTC. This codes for CASSPLKKDGGTGIISYEQYF.

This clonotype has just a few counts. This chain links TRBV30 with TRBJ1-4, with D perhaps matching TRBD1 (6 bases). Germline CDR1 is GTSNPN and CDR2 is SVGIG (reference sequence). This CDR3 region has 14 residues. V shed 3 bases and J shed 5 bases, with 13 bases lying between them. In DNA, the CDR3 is TGTGCCTGGAGCGGACAGTTAGGGAATGAAAAACTGTTTTTT. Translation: CAWSGQLGNEKLFF. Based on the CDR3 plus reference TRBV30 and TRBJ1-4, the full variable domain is SQTIHQWPATLVQPVGSPLSLECTVEGTSNPNLYWYRQAAGRGLQLLFYSVGIGQISSEVPQNLSASRPQDRQFILSSKKLLLSDSGFYLCAWSGQLGNEKLFFGSGTQLSVL.

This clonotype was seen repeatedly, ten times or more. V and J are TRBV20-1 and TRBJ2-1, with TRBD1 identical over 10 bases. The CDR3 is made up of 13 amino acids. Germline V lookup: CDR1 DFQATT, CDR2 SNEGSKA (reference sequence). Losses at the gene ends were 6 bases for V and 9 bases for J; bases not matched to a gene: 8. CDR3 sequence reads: CSATGTGVGEQFF. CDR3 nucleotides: TGCAGTGCAACCGGGACAGGGGTTGGTGAGCAGTTCTTC.

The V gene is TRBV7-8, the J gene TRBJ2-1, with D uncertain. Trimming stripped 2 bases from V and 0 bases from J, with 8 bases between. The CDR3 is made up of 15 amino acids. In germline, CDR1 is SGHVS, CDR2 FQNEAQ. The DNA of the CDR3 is TGTGCCAGCAGCTTAACGGACCACTCCTACAATGAGCAGTTCTTC. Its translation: CASSLTDHSYNEQFF.

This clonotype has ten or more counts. The DNA of the CDR3 is TGTGCCATCACCGACAGCCATAATTCACCCCTCCACTTT. Amino acid sequence: CAITDSHNSPLHF. The chain employs TRBV10-3 and TRBJ1-6, with a possible D match to TRBD1 (5 bases). The CDR3 consists of 13 residues. Trimming removed 7 bases at V and 5 bases at J, with 9 bases between. Germline CDR1 is ENHRY and CDR2 is SYGVKD.

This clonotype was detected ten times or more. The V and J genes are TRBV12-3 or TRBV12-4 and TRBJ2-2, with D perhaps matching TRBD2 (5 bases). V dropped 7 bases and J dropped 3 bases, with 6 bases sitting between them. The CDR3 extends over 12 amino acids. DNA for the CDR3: TGTGCCAGCACCGGGGACACCGGGGAGCTGTTTTTT. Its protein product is CASTGDTGELFF.

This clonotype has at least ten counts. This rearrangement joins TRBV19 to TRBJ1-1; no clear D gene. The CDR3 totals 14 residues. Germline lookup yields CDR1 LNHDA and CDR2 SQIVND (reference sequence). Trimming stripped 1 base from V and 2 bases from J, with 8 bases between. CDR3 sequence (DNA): TGTGCCAGTAGTATAGGAGAAGCCAACACTGAAGCTTTCTTT. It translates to CASSIGEANTEAFF.

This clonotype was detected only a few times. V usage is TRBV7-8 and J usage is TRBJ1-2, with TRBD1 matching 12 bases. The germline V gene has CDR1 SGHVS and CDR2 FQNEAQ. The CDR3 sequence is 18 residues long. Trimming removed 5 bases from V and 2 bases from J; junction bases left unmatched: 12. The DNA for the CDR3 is TGTGCCAGCAGCCTCATCCGGGACAGGGGGCGAAGCAACTATGGCTACACCTTC. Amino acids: CASSLIRDRGRSNYGYTF.

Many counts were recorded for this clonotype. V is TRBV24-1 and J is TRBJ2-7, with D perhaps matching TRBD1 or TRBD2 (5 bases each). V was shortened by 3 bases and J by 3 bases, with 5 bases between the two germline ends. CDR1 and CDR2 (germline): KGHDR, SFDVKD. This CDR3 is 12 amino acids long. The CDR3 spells CATSDGGYEQYF. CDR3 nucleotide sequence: TGTGCCACCAGTGATGGGGGCTACGAGCAGTACTTC.

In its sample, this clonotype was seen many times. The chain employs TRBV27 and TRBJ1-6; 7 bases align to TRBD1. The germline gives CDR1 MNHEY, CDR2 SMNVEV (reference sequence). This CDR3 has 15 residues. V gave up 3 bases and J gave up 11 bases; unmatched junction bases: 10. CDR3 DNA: TGTGCCAGCAGTTTGCAGGGGGTAACAAAACCACCCCTCCACTTT. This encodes CASSLQGVTKPPLHF.

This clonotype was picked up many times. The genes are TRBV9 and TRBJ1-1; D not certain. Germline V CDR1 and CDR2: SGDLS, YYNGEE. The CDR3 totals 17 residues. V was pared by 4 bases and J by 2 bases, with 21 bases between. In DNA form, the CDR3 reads TGTGCCAGCAGCCCCAACCCCAGAGGACCTACTAACACTGAAGCTTTCTTT. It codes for CASSPNPRGPTNTEAFF.

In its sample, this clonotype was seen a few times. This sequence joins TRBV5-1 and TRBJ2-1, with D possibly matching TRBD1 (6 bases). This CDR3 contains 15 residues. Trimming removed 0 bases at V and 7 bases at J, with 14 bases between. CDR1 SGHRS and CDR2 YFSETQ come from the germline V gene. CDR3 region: CASSLGGQGMNEQFF. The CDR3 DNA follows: TGCGCCAGCAGCTTGGGGGGTCAGGGGATGAATGAGCAGTTCTTC.

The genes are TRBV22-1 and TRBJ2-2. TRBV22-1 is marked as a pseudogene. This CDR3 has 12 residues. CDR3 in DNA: TGTGTTAGTGCCGGGACCACCGGGGAGCTGTTTTTT. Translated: CVSAGTTGELFF.